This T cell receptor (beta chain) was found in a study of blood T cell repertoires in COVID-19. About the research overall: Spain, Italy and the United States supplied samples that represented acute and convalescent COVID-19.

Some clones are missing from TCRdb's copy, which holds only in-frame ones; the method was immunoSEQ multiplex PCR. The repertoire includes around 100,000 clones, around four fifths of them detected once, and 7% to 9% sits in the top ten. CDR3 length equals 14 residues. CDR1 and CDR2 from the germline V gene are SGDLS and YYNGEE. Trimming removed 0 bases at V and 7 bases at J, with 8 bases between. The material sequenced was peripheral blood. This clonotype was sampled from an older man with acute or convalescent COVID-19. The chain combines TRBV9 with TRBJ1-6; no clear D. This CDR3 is CASSVEYGNSPLHF. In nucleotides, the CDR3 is TGTGCCAGCAGCGTAGAATACGGGAATTCACCCCTCCACTTT.